These 32 T cell receptor beta chains share one sample of origin, sequenced in a study of a mutant IDH1 vaccine in newly diagnosed glioma. The sample's time point: week 35, safety follow-up. Vaccinated patients received 300 ug of mutant IDH1 20-mer peptide per dose, with topical imiquimod. Their antigens remain unidentified. Method: immunoSEQ multiplex PCR; TCRdb's copy keeps in-frame clones and lacks some. The sample comprises about 56,000 clones, approximately 87% of which are singletons, and 1.5% to 2% rests with the top ten. Sample: PBMCs, taken from a glioma patient whose treatment included an IDH1 peptide vaccine. These receptor sequences come from a man aged 35-49 years with glioma.

The V gene is TRBV7-2, the J gene TRBJ2-7, with 9 bases fitting TRBD2. From germline, CDR1 is SGHTA and CDR2 FQGNSA. Unmatched junction bases numbered 4, after V lost 4 bases and J lost 3 bases. This CDR3 is 14 amino acids long. The CDR3 region is CASSSRLAVYEQYF. CDR3 DNA: TGTGCCAGCAGCTCGAGACTAGCGGTCTACGAGCAGTACTTC.

In this sample, this clone turned up a few times. This sequence joins TRBV29-1 and TRBJ1-1; no definite D call. From germline, CDR1 is SQVTM and CDR2 ANQGSEA. V lost 5 bases, J lost 2 bases, and 6 bases lay in between. The CDR3 extends over 11 amino acids. CDR3 in DNA: TGCAGCGTTTCAGCTAACACTGAAGCTTTCTTT. This encodes CSVSANTEAFF.

The gene calls are TRBV20-1 and TRBJ2-7; unclear D gene. V shed 3 bases and J shed 5 bases, with 8 bases lying between them. CDR1 and CDR2 (germline): DFQATT, SNEGSKA (reference sequence). The CDR3 extends over 11 amino acids. The CDR3 protein is CSASRRDEQYF. The CDR3 DNA reads as TGCAGTGCTAGTAGAAGGGACGAGCAGTACTTC.

V and J are TRBV5-1 and TRBJ2-7; 7 bases fit TRBD1. The junction had 7 bases not matched to a gene; V was cut back by 3 bases and J by 4 bases. This CDR3 is built from 14 residues. CDR1 and CDR2 from the germline V gene are SGHRS and YFSETQ. The CDR3 coding sequence is TGCGCCAGCAGCTCCCGGGACAGCCGTTACGAGCAGTACTTC. Its protein is CASSSRDSRYEQYF.

The rearrangement links TRBV10-3 to TRBJ2-2; a possible D gene is TRBD2 (5 bases). V lost 2 bases and J 2 bases, leaving 6 bases between the germline ends. The length of the CDR3 is 14 residues. Germline CDR1 is ENHRY and CDR2 is SYGVKD. CDR3: CAISERGNTGELFF. The DNA for the CDR3 is TGTGCCATCAGTGAGCGGGGAAACACCGGGGAGCTGTTTTTT.

This chain links TRBV28 with TRBJ2-7, with TRBD1 as a possible D gene (6 bases). Trimming shortened V by 4 bases and J by 7 bases, and 14 bases separated the two germline ends. The germline CDR1 and CDR2 sequences are MDHEN and SYDVKM. The CDR3 runs 13 residues. The CDR3 protein is CASSSPGTKEQYF. CDR3 DNA sequence: TGTGCCAGCAGTTCTCCAGGGACAAAGGAGCAGTACTTC.

The chain combines TRBV5-6 with TRBJ1-2; TRBD1 matches at 7 bases. Trimming took 3 bases from V and 0 from J; bases not matched to a gene: 8. Germline lookup yields CDR1 SGHDT and CDR2 YYEEEE. This CDR3 is built from 16 residues. CDR3 protein: CASSSGTERSNYGYTF. In DNA, the CDR3 is TGTGCCAGCAGCTCCGGGACAGAAAGATCTAACTATGGCTACACCTTC. Using reference TRBV5-6 and TRBJ1-2 for the parts outside the CDR3, the full variable domain is DAGVTQSPTHLIKTRGQQVTLRCSPKSGHDTVSWYQQALGQGPQFIFQYYEEEERQRGNFPDRFSGHQFPNYSSELNVNALLLGDSALYLCASSSGTERSNYGYTFGSGTRLTVV.

This clone was recorded a few times. The rearrangement uses TRBV4-2 and TRBJ2-7; no firm D call. The CDR3 extends over 14 amino acids. CDR1 is LGHNA, CDR2 YNFKEQ, per germline. V lost 1 base to trimming and J lost 2 bases, with 9 bases between them. As DNA, the CDR3 is TGTGCCAGCAGCCAAGCAGGTGTTGCCTACGAGCAGTACTTC. It is translated as CASSQAGVAYEQYF.

The chain couples TRBV4-2 to TRBJ2-7, with unresolved D. This CDR3 contains 16 residues. Germline assignment: CDR1 LGHNA and CDR2 YNFKEQ. V gave up 1 base and J gave up 4 bases, with 17 bases separating them. In DNA, the CDR3 is TGTGCCAGCAGCCAAGCTTCGGACGTGGGATATTACGAGCAGTACTTC. Translation: CASSQASDVGYYEQYF.

V usage is TRBV7-6 and J usage is TRBJ2-7, with TRBD2 as a possible D gene (6 bases). The CDR3 totals 13 residues. CDR1 SGHVS and CDR2 FNYEAQ come from the germline V gene. Between the trimmed V and J ends, which lost 6 bases and 5 bases, there was a span of 14 bases. The CDR3 is CASRAGGSNEQYF. As DNA, the CDR3 is TGTGCCAGCAGGGCCGGGGGATCCAACGAGCAGTACTTC.

The chain employs TRBV6-1 and TRBJ2-7; weak D call: TRBD1 (5 bases). Germline V gene sequence: CDR1 MNHNS, CDR2 SASEGT. Trimming cost V 0 bases and J 6 bases, with 18 bases left between them. CDR3 size: 16 residues. As DNA, the CDR3 is TGTGCCAGCAGTGAAGCCGATGGCCGGATTAGGGGCGAGCAGTACTTC. Its protein product is CASSEADGRIRGEQYF.

The chain combines TRBV6-5 with TRBJ2-2; D gene uncertain. Germline CDR1 is MNHEY and CDR2 is SVGAGI. The CDR3 spans 15 residues. V shed 2 bases and J shed 1 base, with 8 bases lying between them. The CDR3 protein is CASSYRSQNTGELFF. As DNA, the CDR3 is TGTGCCAGCAGTTACAGGTCCCAGAACACCGGGGAGCTGTTTTTT.

Concerning this clone: This same CDR3 is encoded by further DNA sequences in the sample. The V gene is TRBV7-9, the J gene TRBJ2-5, with TRBD2 matching over 14 bases. The CDR3 spans 16 residues. V gave up 2 bases and J gave up 7 bases; unmatched junction bases: 6. In germline, CDR1 is SEHNR, CDR2 FQNEAQ (reference sequence). The CDR3 is CASSLRLAGGPGTQYF. The CDR3 DNA follows: TGTGCCAGCAGCTTAAGACTAGCGGGAGGGCCTGGGACCCAGTACTTC.

The chain recombines TRBV7-8 with TRBJ1-1; D ambiguous. V lost 3 bases and J lost 1, with 6 bases in between. There are 13 residues in the CDR3. CDR1 is SGHVS and CDR2 is FQNEAQ in the germline V gene. The CDR3 DNA sequence: TGTGCCAGCAGCTTTCAGCCGAACACTGAAGCTTTCTTT. Its protein is CASSFQPNTEAFF.

The V call is TRBV6-5, the J call TRBJ2-3; D perhaps matches TRBD1 (5 bases). CDR3 size: 15 residues. Trimming stripped 6 bases from V and 6 bases from J, with 19 bases between. The germline CDR1 and CDR2 sequences are MNHEY and SVGAGI. CDR3 loop: CASRSRAAGFDTQYF. The CDR3, as DNA: TGTGCCAGCAGATCCAGGGCAGCTGGTTTCGATACGCAGTATTTT.

The chain carries TRBV15 and TRBJ2-7; TRBD1 matches at 9 bases. The germline CDR1 and CDR2 sequences are LNHNV and YYDKDF (reference sequence). The CDR3 sequence is 15 residues long. V lost 5 bases, J lost 5 bases, and 10 bases stayed unmatched. As DNA, the CDR3 is TGTGCCACCAGCCGCCTGGGACAGGGAATCAACGAGCAGTACTTC. Protein: CATSRLGQGINEQYF.

This chain joins TRBV4-3 and TRBJ2-3, with D tentatively TRBD1 or TRBD2 (6 bases each). Germline CDR1 and CDR2: LGHNA and YSLEER. V lost 3 bases and J lost 12, with 13 bases in between. The CDR3 runs 12 residues. CDR3 nucleotide sequence: TGCGCCAGCAGCCAGGGGGGCATAATTCAGTATTTT. Its protein is CASSQGGIIQYF.

By frequency in the sample, this clone is medium-sized (0.01 to 0.1%). The chain has TRBV27 and TRBJ2-3; 11 nucleotides agree with TRBD1. This CDR3 has 16 residues. The germline gives CDR1 MNHEY, CDR2 SMNVEV (reference sequence). The V gene end was trimmed by 9 bases and the J gene end by 4 bases; junction bases not matched to a gene: 12. The DNA for the CDR3 is TGTGCCAGTTCCTTGGGACAGGGGGTGATTTCAGATACGCAGTATTTT. Translation: CASSLGQGVISDTQYF.

This clone was counted a single time. The chain uses TRBV7-2 and TRBJ1-3; D unclear. The CDR3 contains 15 residues. V gave up 0 bases and J gave up 1 base, with 7 bases separating them. Germline V gives CDR1 SGHTA, CDR2 FQGNSA. This CDR3 reads CASSLAVVSGNTIYF. DNA of the CDR3: TGTGCCAGCAGCTTAGCCGTGGTTTCTGGAAACACCATATATTTT.

The chain uses TRBV5-6 and TRBJ1-1; TRBD1 matches at 10 bases. V was pared by 1 base and J by 5 bases, with 8 bases of the junction left unmatched. CDR1 is SGHDT, CDR2 YYEEEE, per germline. This CDR3 is built from 16 residues. CDR3 protein: CASSLIDRGLWTEAFF. The CDR3 DNA reads as TGTGCCAGCAGCTTGATCGACAGGGGGCTGTGGACTGAAGCTTTCTTT.

The rearrangement joins TRBV5-4 to TRBJ2-7, with D perhaps being TRBD1 or TRBD2 (5 bases each). Germline V gene lookup returns CDR1 SGHNT and CDR2 YYREEE (reference sequence). Trimming removed 5 bases at V and 1 base at J, with 13 bases between. This CDR3 region has 14 residues. The CDR3 spells CASRGTLASYEQYF. The CDR3 DNA follows: TGTGCCAGCAGGGGGACGTTGGCTTCCTACGAGCAGTACTTC.

The rearrangement links TRBV11-2 to TRBJ2-7, with D unresolved. This CDR3 contains 13 residues. V dropped 3 bases and J dropped 3 bases, with 9 bases sitting between them. CDR1 is SGHAT and CDR2 is FQNNGV in the germline V gene. This CDR3 is CASSLDPNYEQYF. CDR3 nucleotide sequence: TGTGCCAGCAGCTTGGACCCCAACTACGAGCAGTACTTC.

The rearrangement uses TRBV11-1 and TRBJ2-4; D remains ambiguous. V was trimmed by 7 bases and J by 5 bases, leaving 15 bases between them. The CDR3 is 14 amino acids. Germline V CDR1 and CDR2: SGHAT, FQDESV (reference sequence). The CDR3 loop is CASTSGGPQNIQYF. The CDR3 coding sequence is TGTGCCAGCACCTCTGGTGGGCCCCAAAACATTCAGTACTTC.

The chain has TRBV5-1 and TRBJ2-3, with D hard to call. V dropped 0 bases and J dropped 3 bases, with 5 bases sitting between them. From germline, CDR1 is SGHRS and CDR2 YFSETQ. This CDR3 is built from 13 residues. The chain's CDR3 is CASSLGGTDTQYF. CDR3 nucleotide sequence: TGCGCCAGCAGCTTGGGGGGAACAGATACGCAGTATTTT. Variable domain in full (rest from reference TRBV5-1 and TRBJ2-3): KAGVTQTPRYLIKTRGQQVTLSCSPISGHRSVSWYQQTPGQGLQFLFEYFSETQRNKGNFPGRFSGRQFSNSRSEMNVSTLELGDSALYLCASSLGGTDTQYFGPGTRLTVL.

The rearrangement links TRBV13 to TRBJ2-7; 10 bases are a match to TRBD2. V gave up 1 base and J gave up 4 bases; unmatched junction bases: 7. The length of the CDR3 is 16 residues. CDR1 is PRHDT, CDR2 FYEKMQ, per germline (reference sequence). CDR3: CASSLAKAGGVYEQYF. The CDR3 DNA reads TGTGCCAGCAGCTTAGCTAAAGCGGGAGGGGTTTACGAGCAGTACTTC.

In DNA form, the CDR3 reads TGCGCCAGCAGCCAACCCTGGGACAATCAGCCCCAGCATTTT. Its protein product is CASSQPWDNQPQHF. The chain uses TRBV4-1 and TRBJ1-5; D is unclear. This CDR3 is built from 14 residues. Germline values: CDR1 MGHRA, CDR2 YSYEKL. Trimming left V 2 bases short and J 3 bases short, with 8 bases between.

The chain couples TRBV5-8 to TRBJ2-6; 9 nucleotides match TRBD1. Trimming at V came to 1 base and at J to 3 bases, leaving 2 bases not matched to a gene. Germline loops: CDR1 SGHTS, CDR2 YDEGEE. The CDR3 is 16 residues long. CDR3 in amino acids: CASSLWTGVGANVLTF. The CDR3 nucleotides read TGTGCCAGCAGCTTGTGGACAGGGGTTGGGGCCAACGTCCTGACTTTC.

The rearrangement uses TRBV18 and TRBJ2-5; D unresolved. Trimming removed 6 bases at V and 2 bases at J, with 13 bases between. Germline CDR1 reads KGHSH; CDR2 reads LQKENI. This CDR3 spans 14 amino acids. CDR3 region: CASSRGSLQETQYF. As DNA, the CDR3 is TGTGCCAGCTCGAGAGGCTCACTTCAAGAGACCCAGTACTTC.

This clone has more than one count but fewer than ten. The CDR3: CASTPRSGDTQYF. The DNA of the CDR3 is TGTGCCAGCACCCCACGCTCGGGAGATACGCAGTATTTT. The chain has TRBV7-2 and TRBJ2-3; no clear D gene. The CDR3 is 13 residues long. Between the trimmed V and J ends, which lost 7 bases and 5 bases, there was a span of 13 bases. Germline V lookup: CDR1 SGHTA, CDR2 FQGNSA.

The count of this clone is one. The chain employs TRBV5-1 and TRBJ2-3; 7 bases agree with TRBD2. This CDR3 is built from 14 residues. With 4 bases clipped from V and 5 bases from J, the junction kept 7 bases outside the gene matches. Germline V CDR1 and CDR2: SGHRS, YFSETQ. The CDR3, as DNA: TGCGCCAGCAGCGGGGGGGAGTGGTTAGATACGCAGTATTTT. Encoded protein: CASSGGEWLDTQYF.

Details on this clone: Other DNA variants within this sample encode the same CDR3. The chain couples TRBV5-1 to TRBJ2-3, with D maybe TRBD2 (6 bases). The V and J ends lost 2 bases and 0 bases respectively, with 7 bases between them. Looked up from germline, CDR1 is SGHRS and CDR2 is YFSETQ. The CDR3 is made up of 14 amino acids. This chain's CDR3 is CASSLGTSTDTQYF. For the CDR3, the DNA is TGCGCCAGCAGCTTAGGGACTAGCACAGATACGCAGTATTTT. The full variable domain, completed using reference TRBV5-1 and TRBJ2-3, is KAGVTQTPRYLIKTRGQQVTLSCSPISGHRSVSWYQQTPGQGLQFLFEYFSETQRNKGNFPGRFSGRQFSNSRSEMNVSTLELGDSALYLCASSLGTSTDTQYFGPGTRLTVL.

Many counts were recorded for this clone. This chain connects TRBV7-2 to TRBJ1-6; no reliable D call. V was shortened by 3 bases and J by 10 bases, with 7 bases between the two germline ends. The length of the CDR3 is 12 residues. In germline, CDR1 is SGHTA, CDR2 FQGNSA. The CDR3 sequence is CASSFPQSPLHF. CDR3 bases: TGTGCCAGCAGCTTTCCACAATCACCCCTCCACTTT.